This entry describes one T cell receptor beta chain. Antigen unknown. This sample was included in a study of T cells after yellow fever vaccination. Overall study results and limits: The bulk population could contribute abundant contaminating clonotypes to FACS-sorted repertoires. It was the secondary response that reached its peak faster, day 5 versus 15, but it was weaker. Clones from primary vaccination mostly reappeared after the booster (96% CD4, approximately 91% CD8).

A universal primer site and UMIs were added as TCR cDNA was made by 5'RACE template switching. TCRdb reanalysed the 5' RACE reads using MiXCR and keeps one entry per CDR3 protein. The sample consists of 300,000 to 350,000 distinct CDR3 sequences, 3% to 4.5% of them appearing once. Germline V gives CDR1 MNHEY, CDR2 SVGEGT. V lost 6 bases and J lost 3, with 14 bases in between. The CDR3 runs to 15 residues. The chain couples TRBV6-2 or TRBV6-3 to TRBJ2-2, with D possibly being TRBD1 (6 bases). This sequence originates from a man aged 18 to 30 who received the YFV17D yellow fever vaccine. The source was PBMCs, collected 5 days after the yellow fever booster vaccination. CDR3: CASRGRGTYTGELFF. CDR3 in DNA: TGTGCCAGCAGGGGAAGGGGGACCTACACCGGGGAGCTGTTTTTT.